Presented here are 8 T cell receptor beta chains from one specimen sequenced in a study of HIV-infected children after antiretroviral therapy interruption. The TCR library was built from RNA with a 3' RACE protocol and unique molecular identifiers. TCRdb analysed the 3' RACE reads with MiXCR anew, one entry per CDR3 protein. The table lists about 86,000 distinct CDR3 sequences, less than 7% of them singletons. Described treatment: PENTA 11 planned treatment interruption arm or continuous ART arm. The material was CD45RA+ CD4+ T cells from PBMCs, pooled from several time points, obtained from a donor given antiretroviral therapy, either interrupted or continuous. As for subset: naive CD4+ CD45RA+ CD45RO- T cells. The receptors here all came from a pool of human donors with HIV.

This clonotype came up many times. V and J are TRBV9 and TRBJ2-7, with 7 bases lining up with TRBD2. Trimming at V came to 4 bases and at J to 1 base, leaving 8 bases not matched to a gene. Germline values: CDR1 SGDLS, CDR2 YYNGEE. The CDR3 runs to 15 residues. In DNA form, the CDR3 reads TGTGCCAGCAGCAAGACGGGACTACCGTCCTACGAGCAGTACTTC. Amino acid sequence: CASSKTGLPSYEQYF.

The sample holds many counts of this clonotype. CDR3 coding DNA: TGTGCCAGCAGCTTAGATGGCGGACCCTCCTACGAGCAGTACTTC. It codes for CASSLDGGPSYEQYF. The rearrangement uses TRBV11-3 and TRBJ2-7; D is undetermined. Deletions cut 0 bases from V and 0 bases from J, with 9 bases between. The germline CDR1 and CDR2 sequences are SGHNT and YENEEA. CDR3 length equals 15 residues.

The chain has TRBV30 and TRBJ2-1; 9 bases fit TRBD1. V gave up 3 bases and J gave up 15 bases; unmatched junction bases: 12. Germline V CDR1 and CDR2: GTSNPN, SVGIG (reference sequence). CDR3 length: 13 amino acids. CDR3 in amino acids: CAWRELDRGRMFF. The CDR3 region has the DNA TGTGCCTGGAGGGAACTGGACAGGGGTAGGATGTTCTTC.

This clonotype was detected many times. The chain couples TRBV19 to TRBJ1-2; 7 bases fit TRBD1. There are 15 residues in the CDR3. Per germline, CDR1 LNHDA and CDR2 SQIVND (reference sequence). V dropped 3 bases and J dropped 0; count of bases not matched to a gene: 4. Here the CDR3 DNA reads TGTGCCAGTAGTATCAACAGGGGCGCTAACTATGGCTACACCTTC. This encodes CASSINRGANYGYTF.

In this sample, this clonotype turned up many times. The chain uses TRBV20-1 and TRBJ2-7; D gene uncertain. Trimming left V 5 bases short and J 0 bases short, with 8 bases between. There are 12 residues in the CDR3. Germline V CDR1 and CDR2: DFQATT, SNEGSKA (reference sequence). CDR3 protein: CSAWKSSYEQYF. The CDR3 DNA is TGCAGTGCTTGGAAGAGCTCCTACGAGCAGTACTTC.

The table lists this clonotype with many counts. CDR3 in DNA: TGTGCCAGCTGGAGGGGCAGCACTGAAGCTTTCTTT. Translation gives CASWRGSTEAFF. This rearrangement joins TRBV6-1 to TRBJ1-1, with a tentative D call TRBD1 (5 bases). Germline CDR1 reads MNHNS; CDR2 reads SASEGT. This CDR3 region has 12 residues. The V gene lost 8 bases and the J gene lost 4 bases, with 11 bases spanning the gap.

This clonotype was observed at least ten times. The V and J genes are TRBV2 and TRBJ1-4; D ambiguous. CDR3 length: 11 residues. Looked up from germline, CDR1 is SNHLY and CDR2 is FYNNEI. The V end lost 10 bases, the J end lost 8 bases, and 11 bases lay between the germline ends. CDR3 region: CATSKGEKLFF. CDR3 nucleotide sequence: TGTGCCACCTCCAAGGGAGAAAAACTGTTTTTT.

This clonotype was detected ten times or more. The V call is TRBV12-3 or TRBV12-4, the J call TRBJ1-1; unclear D gene. The CDR3 is 14 amino acids. The V end lost 7 bases, the J end lost 0 bases, and 12 bases lay between the germline ends. CDR3 nucleotides: TGTGCCAGCACCCCTAGCTTTATGAACACTGAAGCTTTCTTT. It specifies CASTPSFMNTEAFF.